The 30 T cell receptor beta chains given below trace back to one sample, sequenced in a study of blood T cell repertoires in COVID-19 (dated by TCRdb to between 2020 and 2021). The method behind the library was the immunoSEQ multiplex PCR assay. TCRdb mirrors the immuneACCESS table, restricted to in-frame sequences. Some clones are absent from its copies; in checked studies, under half trace to an unresolved V gene, and the reason for the others is unknown. The sample table shows 250,000 or so clones, and approximately 87% are seen once. The top ten constitute under 6.5% of the sample. The sample was peripheral blood. Receptors were obtained from a man between 60 and 75 years old with acute or convalescent COVID-19.

J is TRBJ2-3 and V is TRBV10-3; D might be TRBD1 (6 bases). Germline CDR1 reads ENHRY; CDR2 reads SYGVKD. V was pared by 10 bases and J by 0 bases, with 14 bases between. CDR3 size: 14 residues. The CDR3 DNA reads TGTGCCACCGGGAAGGGGGAGAGCACAGATACGCAGTATTTT. It specifies CATGKGESTDTQYF.

This rearrangement joins TRBV6-5 to TRBJ2-3; maybe TRBD1 (6 bases). The CDR3 totals 14 residues. Trimming removed 4 bases at V and 3 bases at J, with 11 bases between. Germline values: CDR1 MNHEY, CDR2 SVGAGI. CDR3: CASSFGTPTDTQYF. The CDR3 nucleotides read TGTGCCAGCAGTTTCGGGACACCTACAGATACGCAGTATTTT.

This clone was observed a handful of times. V usage is TRBV4-1 and J usage is TRBJ2-7, with 10 bases matching TRBD1. Losses at the gene ends were 2 bases for V and 3 bases for J; bases not matched to a gene: 4. The CDR3 loop spans 15 amino acids. Germline loops: CDR1 MGHRA, CDR2 YSYEKL. The CDR3 DNA sequence: TGCGCCAGCAGCCAACCGGGACAGGGGCTCTACGAGCAGTACTTC. Its protein is CASSQPGQGLYEQYF.

This clone was picked up one time. The CDR3 loop is CAMGSTGKWSEAFF. The CDR3 coding sequence is TGTGCCATGGGGAGTACGGGGAAATGGTCTGAAGCTTTCTTT. V is TRBV5-4 and J is TRBJ1-1; D is unresolved. The CDR3 spans 14 residues. The germline V gene has CDR1 SGHNT and CDR2 YYREEE (reference sequence). The V and J ends lost 9 bases and 6 bases respectively, with 21 bases between them.

This clone appeared once. The rearrangement joins TRBV13 to TRBJ2-7, with TRBD1 matching 7 bases. Trimming took 6 bases from V and 4 from J; bases not matched to a gene: 12. The CDR3 sequence is 15 residues long. Germline assignment: CDR1 PRHDT and CDR2 FYEKMQ (reference sequence). This chain's CDR3 is CASSSLGTANYEQYF. The CDR3 DNA reads as TGTGCCAGCAGTTCTCTCGGGACAGCAAATTACGAGCAGTACTTC.

The J gene is TRBJ2-1, the V gene TRBV4-3, with D possibly being TRBD2 (6 bases). With 4 bases removed from V and 13 bases from J, the gap between germline ends came to 11 bases. The germline CDR1 and CDR2 sequences are LGHNA and YSLEER. This CDR3 has 11 residues. The chain's CDR3 is CASSLGTHQFF. As DNA, the CDR3 is TGCGCCAGCAGCCTCGGGACTCACCAGTTCTTC.

This clone was seen just once. The gene calls are TRBV4-1 and TRBJ2-5, with a weak D call TRBD2 (6 bases). V lost 0 bases and J 2 bases, leaving 16 bases between the germline ends. Germline V gene sequence: CDR1 MGHRA, CDR2 YSYEKL. CDR3 length: 17 residues. This CDR3 reads CASSQEGQGLLQETQYF. The CDR3 DNA sequence: TGCGCCAGCAGCCAAGAAGGCCAGGGACTTCTACAAGAGACCCAGTACTTC.

This chain connects TRBV5-1 to TRBJ1-4; a weak D match, TRBD1 (6 bases). The ends were cut back, 1 base at V and 2 bases at J, with 6 bases in the middle. Germline CDR1 reads SGHRS; CDR2 reads YFSETQ. This CDR3 contains 14 residues. CDR3 sequence: CASSLTGTNEKLFF. CDR3 nucleotides: TGCGCCAGCAGCTTGACAGGGACTAATGAAAAACTGTTTTTT.

This clone has more than one count but fewer than ten. At one of its ends the junction is not consistent with the germline gene, which may arise from a read error. The chain joins TRBV12-3 or TRBV12-4 to TRBJ2-1, with D perhaps TRBD2 (5 bases). The CDR3 contains 13 residues. CDR3 in amino acids: CASSWGANYEQFF. Written as DNA, the CDR3 is TGTGCCAGTAGTTGGGGAGCGAATTATGAGCAGTTCTTC.

The chain has TRBV7-2 and TRBJ1-1; 8 bases fit TRBD1. Trimming removed 6 bases from V and 1 base from J; junction bases left unmatched: 7. Germline-derived CDR1 and CDR2 are SGHTA and FQGNSA. There are 15 residues in the CDR3. CDR3 nucleotide sequence: TGTGCCAGCAGAGAGGACAGGGTCGAGAACACTGAAGCTTTCTTT. It specifies CASREDRVENTEAFF.

V is TRBV15 and J is TRBJ1-5, with unresolved D. Trimming removed 5 bases from V and 1 base from J, with 9 bases in between. Germline V CDR1 and CDR2: LNHNV, YYDKDF (reference sequence). The CDR3 contains 14 residues. The CDR3 spells CATSAFYSNQPQHF. The CDR3 nucleotides read TGTGCCACCAGCGCTTTCTACAGCAATCAGCCCCAGCATTTT.

V is TRBV6-2 or TRBV6-3 and J is TRBJ2-7, with 9 bases lining up with TRBD1. The CDR3 extends over 14 amino acids. After removal of 7 bases from V and 4 bases from J, the junction contained 8 bases not matched to a gene. Per the germline V gene, CDR1 is MNHEY and CDR2 is SVGEGT. This CDR3 is CASTPGTGPYEQYF. DNA of the CDR3: TGTGCCAGCACCCCCGGGACAGGGCCTTACGAGCAGTACTTC.

This rearrangement joins TRBV6-5 to TRBJ2-2; the D gene is possibly TRBD2 (5 bases). Trimming took 0 bases from V and 0 from J, leaving 8 bases between them. Germline V gene data show CDR1 as MNHEY and CDR2 as SVGAGI. The CDR3 extends over 16 amino acids. DNA of the CDR3: TGTGCCAGCAGTTACTCGAGACTAACGAACACCGGGGAGCTGTTTTTT. It codes for CASSYSRLTNTGELFF.

This clone was found once. The V gene is TRBV18, the J gene TRBJ2-3; weak D call: TRBD2 (5 bases). Trimming cost V 3 bases and J 7 bases, with 11 bases left between them. This CDR3 region has 13 residues. The germline CDR1 and CDR2 sequences are KGHSH and LQKENI. The chain's CDR3 is CASSPISSNTQYF. The CDR3 DNA sequence: TGTGCCAGCTCACCCATATCTAGCAATACGCAGTATTTT.

The rearrangement links TRBV7-9 to TRBJ2-5; 13 bases map to TRBD2. Germline loops: CDR1 SEHNR, CDR2 FQNEAQ (reference sequence). V lost 10 bases to trimming and J lost 5 bases; unmatched junction nucleotides: 10. The CDR3 is made up of 15 amino acids. The CDR3 region is CATTGTSGMVETQYF. The CDR3 bases are TGTGCCACCACCGGGACTAGCGGGATGGTTGAGACCCAGTACTTC.

V gene TRBV11-1 combines with J gene TRBJ2-1; TRBD1 matches 7 bases. This CDR3 comprises 16 residues. Unmatched junction bases numbered 4, after V lost 2 bases and J lost 0 bases. From germline, CDR1 is SGHAT and CDR2 FQDESV (reference sequence). The CDR3 region is CASSLTGDSSYNEQFF. CDR3 coding DNA: TGTGCCAGCAGCTTAACAGGGGACAGCTCCTACAATGAGCAGTTCTTC.

The rearrangement uses TRBV11-2 and TRBJ2-3; tentatively, D is TRBD1 (6 bases). With 5 bases removed from V and 1 base from J, the gap between germline ends came to 16 bases. Looked up from germline, CDR1 is SGHAT and CDR2 is FQNNGV. The CDR3 is 16 residues long. The CDR3 bases are TGTGCCAGCAGCCCAGTTCGTGCAGGGGGCACAGATACGCAGTATTTT. It specifies CASSPVRAGGTDTQYF.

The chain employs TRBV9 and TRBJ2-1; 8 bases are a match to TRBD2. Per germline, CDR1 SGDLS and CDR2 YYNGEE. This CDR3 spans 15 amino acids. V trimming: 3 bases; J trimming: 4 bases; junction bases outside the gene matches: 6. Written as DNA, the CDR3 is TGTGCCAGCAGCGCAGGGATAGCGGGGTACAATGAGCAGTTCTTC. This sequence encodes CASSAGIAGYNEQFF.

The chain couples TRBV5-1 to TRBJ2-1, with 13 bases identical to TRBD2. Trimming took 4 bases from V and 6 from J; bases not matched to a gene: 7. Looked up from germline, CDR1 is SGHRS and CDR2 is YFSETQ. This CDR3 contains 16 residues. CDR3 loop: CASSRLTSGRANEQFF. The CDR3 DNA is TGCGCCAGCAGCCGCCTAACTAGCGGGAGGGCCAATGAGCAGTTCTTC.

The V and J genes are TRBV7-2 and TRBJ2-1; D may be TRBD2 (5 bases). Looked up from germline, CDR1 is SGHTA and CDR2 is FQGNSA. Trimming stripped 0 bases from V and 8 bases from J, with 11 bases between. CDR3 length equals 14 residues. The CDR3 spells CASSLALAKDEQFF. The CDR3 DNA sequence: TGTGCCAGCAGCTTAGCTCTAGCTAAGGATGAGCAGTTCTTC.

V and J are TRBV5-8 and TRBJ2-5; perhaps TRBD2 as D (6 bases). This CDR3 spans 18 amino acids. Germline V gene lookup returns CDR1 SGHTS and CDR2 YDEGEE. V lost 3 bases to trimming and J lost 5 bases, with 26 bases between them. Here the CDR3 DNA reads TGTGCCAGCAGCTCTTCTCGTCCGGGGGTAGCGGCTCGGGAGACCCAGTACTTC. Translating gives CASSSSRPGVAARETQYF.

This clone was seen only once. The genes are TRBV7-2 and TRBJ2-7; 8 bases fit TRBD2. Germline values: CDR1 SGHTA, CDR2 FQGNSA. This CDR3 contains 15 residues. With V trimmed by 7 bases and J by 6 bases, 14 bases remained unmatched. CDR3 sequence: CASTPNGGRWLEQYF. The CDR3 DNA follows: TGTGCCAGCACCCCTAATGGCGGGAGGTGGCTCGAGCAGTACTTC.

This chain uses TRBV6-2 or TRBV6-3 with TRBJ1-5; 11 nucleotides align to TRBD1. Germline loops: CDR1 MNHEY, CDR2 SVGEGT. The CDR3 is 17 residues long. V shed 2 bases and J 5 bases; nucleotides not matched to a gene: 8. The CDR3 sequence is CASSYPLGQGAYQPQHF. The CDR3 bases are TGTGCCAGCAGTTACCCCCTCGGACAGGGGGCCTATCAGCCCCAGCATTTT.

V gene TRBV3-1 (or the pseudogene TRBV3-2) combines with J gene TRBJ2-4; D perhaps matches TRBD1 (5 bases). Trimming took 0 bases from V and 4 from J, leaving 7 bases between them. CDR1 is LGHDT and CDR2 is YNNKEL in the germline V gene (reference sequence). This CDR3 contains 14 residues. The CDR3 DNA follows: TGTGCCAGCAGCCAAGACTGGACAAAAAACATTCAGTACTTC. This codes for CASSQDWTKNIQYF.

CDR3 sequence: CASSQEFPGGRLKGTDTQYF. CDR3 DNA sequence: TGCGCCAGCAGCCAAGAGTTCCCCGGCGGGAGATTAAAGGGCACAGATACGCAGTATTTT. The gene calls are TRBV4-3 and TRBJ2-3, with TRBD2 matching over 7 bases. CDR3 length equals 20 residues. With 0 bases clipped from V and 1 base from J, the junction kept 16 bases outside the gene matches. Looked up from germline, CDR1 is LGHNA and CDR2 is YSLEER.

This chain joins TRBV5-4 and TRBJ1-4, with D unclear. V was pared by 4 bases and J by 0 bases, with 10 bases between. From germline, CDR1 is SGHNT and CDR2 YYREEE (reference sequence). The CDR3 extends over 15 amino acids. In nucleotides, the CDR3 is TGTGCCAGCAGCCCCAGCGGCGCAACTAATGAAAAACTGTTTTTT. Protein product: CASSPSGATNEKLFF.

The table lists this clone with a few counts. The same CDR3 is also encoded by other DNA sequences in this sample. V is TRBV30 and J is TRBJ1-4; D is undetermined. V gave up 0 bases and J gave up 3 bases, with 5 bases separating them. Germline loops: CDR1 GTSNPN, CDR2 SVGIG (reference sequence). The CDR3 covers 13 residues. CDR3 bases: TGTGCCTGGAGTGTTAACTCTAATGAAAAACTGTTTTTT. It encodes CAWSVNSNEKLFF.

The J gene is TRBJ2-1, the V gene TRBV6-5; 10 bases are shared with TRBD2. This CDR3 has 15 residues. The germline gives CDR1 MNHEY, CDR2 SVGAGI. Trimming cost V 4 bases and J 4 bases; bases outside gene matches: 4. The CDR3 sequence is CASSSRTSGYNEQFF. The CDR3 DNA follows: TGTGCCAGCAGTTCCCGGACTAGCGGTTACAATGAGCAGTTCTTC.

The genes are TRBV6-5 and TRBJ2-1, with a possible D match to TRBD2 (5 bases). The V gene lost 4 bases and the J gene lost 9 bases, with 13 bases spanning the gap. This CDR3 has 13 amino acids. The germline gives CDR1 MNHEY, CDR2 SVGAGI. The CDR3 DNA reads as TGTGCCAGCAGTTCCATCTCGGCGGGTGAGCAGTTCTTC. It yields the protein CASSSISAGEQFF.

V and J are TRBV28 and TRBJ2-5, with D tentatively TRBD1 (5 bases). The CDR3 extends over 13 amino acids. From germline, CDR1 is MDHEN and CDR2 SYDVKM. V lost 8 bases to trimming and J lost 9 bases, with 19 bases between them. In nucleotides, the CDR3 is TGTGCCAGCGCCCGACAGTGGGGTGAGGCCCAGTACTTC. Its protein product is CASARQWGEAQYF.